These T cell receptor beta chains were read from a single sample in a study of cytomegalovirus exposure and HLA in healthy donors. The protocol was immunoSEQ multiplex PCR, while the TCRdb copy is restricted to in-frame clones and leaves out a portion. The profile shows 130,000 to 150,000 clones, roughly 83% of them singletons. Specimen: PBMCs. The receptors here all came from a man aged 35 to 55 in good health and CMV-seropositive. Each CDR3 is given with its conserved first and last residue. D genes are given only for firm matches. A row's size may be missing; if present it is once, few, many or a size class.

TRBV5-1	.	TRBJ2-7	TRBD2	TGCGCCAGCAGCTTGCGGGACTACGGGTACGAGCAGTACTTC	CASSLRDYGYEQYF
TRBV5-1	.	TRBJ2-3	.	TGCGCCAGCAGTCAGTTGGCCACAGATACGCAGTATTTT	CASSQLATDTQYF
TRBV9	.	TRBJ2-1	.	TGTGCCAGCAGCGTAGCTACCTGGACAGACAATGAGCAGTTCTTC	CASSVATWTDNEQFF
TRBV5-1	few	TRBJ2-5	.	TGCGCCAGCAGCTTGGCCGTCCCTGAGGAGACCCAGTACTTC	CASSLAVPEETQYF
TRBV7-9	.	TRBJ1-4	TRBD1	TGTGCCAGCAGCTTAGGAACCAGGGGGCAGGAAAAACTGTTTTTT	CASSLGTRGQEKLFF
TRBV7-3	.	TRBJ2-1	TRBD2	TGTGCCAGCAGCTTAACTAGCGGGTTCTACAATGAGCAGTTCTTC	CASSLTSGFYNEQFF
TRBV4-1	.	TRBJ2-1	TRBD1	TGCGCCAGCAGCCCGTTCTCCGGGACAGGGAAATATGAGCAGTTCTTC	CASSPFSGTGKYEQFF
TRBV9	.	TRBJ1-2	.	TGTGCCAGCAGCGTATCCTGGGGGCTAGGAGATGGCTACACCTTC	CASSVSWGLGDGYTF
TRBV9	.	TRBJ2-4	TRBD1	TGTGCCAGCAGCCAAGGACAGGGGGGTACTGTAAACTCAGCCAAAAACATTCAGTACTTC	CASSQGQGGTVNSAKNIQYF
TRBV7-6	few	TRBJ2-2	.	TGTGCCAGCAGCTTGGGCCTAGCCCCGAACACCGGGGAGCTGTTTTTT	CASSLGLAPNTGELFF
TRBV28	.	TRBJ1-4	.	TGTGCCAGCAGTTTAATTCTAGGGAGAACTAATGAAAAACTGTTTTTT	CASSLILGRTNEKLFF
TRBV6-6	.	TRBJ1-1	TRBD1	TGTGCCAGCACCCCCAGACAGGGCTACACTGAAGCTTTCTTT	CASTPRQGYTEAFF
TRBV9	.	TRBJ1-6	.	TGTGCCAGCAGCCCCGGCTCTAGCTCCTATAATTCACCCCTCCACTTT	CASSPGSSSYNSPLHF
TRBV5-8	.	TRBJ1-4	TRBD1	TGTGCCAGCAGCACCCGGGACAGGGTTGGACTGTTTTTT	CASSTRDRVGLFF
TRBV9	.	TRBJ2-7	.	TGTGCCAGCAGCCCCCAGCCAGGGTTCCACGAGCAGTACTTC	CASSPQPGFHEQYF
TRBV6-1	.	TRBJ1-2	.	TGTGCCACGGGGGGCTATGGCTACACCTTC	CATGGYGYTF
TRBV7-9	.	TRBJ2-5	.	TGTGCCAGCAGCGCCGGGACAGGGCTAGCGGGGGCAGAGACCCAGTACTTC	CASSAGTGLAGAETQYF
TRBV18	.	TRBJ1-4	.	TGTGCCTCCGTTCGGGATGATAATGAAAAACTGTTTTTT	CASVRDDNEKLFF
TRBV7-9	.	TRBJ2-1	TRBD2	TGTGCCAACGGACTAGCGGGAGCTTCCTACAATGAGCAGTTCTTC	CANGLAGASYNEQFF
TRBV29-1	.	TRBJ2-7	.	TGCAGCGTTGATCTAGAAGGATCCTACGAGCAGTACTTC	CSVDLEGSYEQYF
TRBV5-8	.	TRBJ1-4	TRBD1	TGTGCCAGCAGCTGGACAGGGAATGAAAAACTGTTTTTT	CASSWTGNEKLFF
TRBV13	.	TRBJ2-1	TRBD1	TGTGCCAGCAGTATATTTGGGACAGGTCAGAATGAGCAGTTCTTC	CASSIFGTGQNEQFF
TRBV2	.	TRBJ1-2	.	TGTGCCAGCAGTGAAAACCCGGGAGTTGGCTACACCTTC	CASSENPGVGYTF
TRBV2	.	TRBJ1-2	TRBD1	TGTGCCAGCAGTGAAAAGACCGGGACAGGGGGGTTCGGCTACACCTTC	CASSEKTGTGGFGYTF
TRBV6-1	.	TRBJ2-7	TRBD1	TGTGCCAGCAGTGAAGCTCTGGGACAGGCCCTCTACGAGCAGTACTTC	CASSEALGQALYEQYF
TRBV7-8	.	TRBJ1-4	.	TGTGCCAGCAGCACAGGTAGGCTGGGTGAAAAACTGTTTTTT	CASSTGRLGEKLFF
TRBV4-1	.	TRBJ2-7	TRBD1	TGCGCCAGCAGCCAAGGCTGGTTGGGACAGGGCTACGAGCAGTACTTC	CASSQGWLGQGYEQYF
TRBV30	.	TRBJ2-7	.	TGTGCCTGGGGACAGACCCACTACGAGCAGTACTTC	CAWGQTHYEQYF
TRBV19	.	TRBJ1-1	.	TGTGCCAGTAGTATAGGGGCGGGAACTGAAGCTTTCTTT	CASSIGAGTEAFF
TRBV19	.	TRBJ1-2	.	TGTGCCAGTAGTATTAGGCCAGGGGCCCGCTACACCTTC	CASSIRPGARYTF
TRBV15	once	TRBJ1-1	.	TGTGCCACCAGCAGAGAGGGGGCGGGAGACGAAGCTTTCTTT	CATSREGAGDEAFF
TRBV27	.	TRBJ2-1	TRBD1	TGTGCCAGCACCCTACGGGACAGGGGCCACAATGAGCAGTTCTTC	CASTLRDRGHNEQFF
TRBV7-2	.	TRBJ2-7	TRBD1	TGTGCCAGCAGCTCGTCCTTCGGACAGGGCTACGAGCAGTACTTC	CASSSSFGQGYEQYF
TRBV7-2	once	TRBJ2-1	.	TGTGCCAGCAGATTTAGGAGGGGGGGCAACAATGAGCAGTTCTTC	CASRFRRGGNNEQFF
TRBV29-1	.	TRBJ2-5	TRBD2	TGCAGCTCCTTAACCTGGACTAGCGGGAGTCGAGAAGAGACCCAGTACTTC	CSSLTWTSGSREETQYF
TRBV27	.	TRBJ2-7	TRBD1	TGTGCCAGCAGACCGACAGGGTCCGACGAGCAGTACTTC	CASRPTGSDEQYF
TRBV29-1	.	TRBJ2-3	TRBD1	TGCAGCGTTCTTATCCGGGACAGGGACACAGATACGCAGTATTTT	CSVLIRDRDTDTQYF
TRBV7-8	.	TRBJ2-7	.	TGTGCCAGCAGCTCGGACTTTTCCTACGAGCAGTACTTC	CASSSDFSYEQYF
TRBV9	.	TRBJ2-2	.	TGTGCCAGCAAGTTGGGGACTGCGAACACCGGGGAGCTGTTTTTT	CASKLGTANTGELFF
TRBV29-1	.	TRBJ1-3	.	TGCAGCGTTGAACCCGCAGGAAACTCTGGAAACACCATATATTTT	CSVEPAGNSGNTIYF
TRBV6-5	.	TRBJ2-2	TRBD2	TGTGCCAGCAGGGCGGGAGTGAACACCGGGGAGCTGTTTTTT	CASRAGVNTGELFF
TRBV27	.	TRBJ2-7	TRBD1	TGTGCCAGCAGCCTCTCACCGGTTGGACAGGGGGTTACCTACGAGCAGTACTTC	CASSLSPVGQGVTYEQYF
TRBV6-4	.	TRBJ2-1	TRBD1	TGTGCCAGCAGTGAGACAGGGATATACAATGAGCAGTTCTTC	CASSETGIYNEQFF
TRBV9	.	TRBJ1-1	.	TGTGCCAGCAGCGTAGAGGCCGCCGACACTCCTGAAGCTTTCTTT	CASSVEAADTPEAFF
TRBV9	.	TRBJ1-2	.	TGTGCCAGCAGCGTGGGGCAGGGGTCCTATGGCTACACCTTC	CASSVGQGSYGYTF
TRBV19	.	TRBJ1-2	.	TGTGCCAGTAGTATAGAGAGACAGGCCAACTATGGCTACACCTTC	CASSIERQANYGYTF
TRBV4-3	once	TRBJ1-2	TRBD1	TGCGCCAGCAGCCAAGTGGGTTACCGGGACAGTGGCTACACCTTC	CASSQVGYRDSGYTF
TRBV6-1	few	TRBJ2-7	.	TGTGCCAGCAGTGGAGTCACCACCTACGAGCAGTACTTC	CASSGVTTYEQYF
TRBV11-3	.	TRBJ2-1	.	TGTGCCAGCAGCTTAGCTGACAGCTCCTACAATGAGCAGTTCTTC	CASSLADSSYNEQFF
TRBV25-1	.	TRBJ2-7	TRBD2	TGTGCCAGCAGTGAATCCCTGACTAGCGGGACTCAGCAGTACTTC	CASSESLTSGTQQYF
TRBV5-1	.	TRBJ2-3	TRBD2	TGCGCCAGCACACCGGGGGGGCGAACCACAGATACGCAGTATTTT	CASTPGGRTTDTQYF
TRBV19	.	TRBJ1-6	.	TGTGCCAGTAGTATCCGAGGCAAGGAGAATTCACCCCTCCACTTT	CASSIRGKENSPLHF
TRBV5-1	.	TRBJ1-2	TRBD1	TGCGCCAGCAGTTCTAGACAGGGATTATCCTATGGCTACACCTTC	CASSSRQGLSYGYTF
TRBV5-6	.	TRBJ1-6	.	TGTGCCAGCAGCTTTCGGGGATATAATTCACCCCTCCACTTT	CASSFRGYNSPLHF
TRBV2	.	TRBJ2-2	.	TGTGCCAGCAGTTCGTACACCGGGGAGCTGTTTTTT	CASSSYTGELFF
TRBV27	.	TRBJ1-2	TRBD1	TGTGCCAGCAGTCCACACAGGGGAAGAAGGTATGGCTACACCTTC	CASSPHRGRRYGYTF
TRBV27	once	TRBJ1-2	TRBD1	TGTGCCAGCAGTTTATTGGCAGGGGGCTTGAGAGATGGCTACACCTTC	CASSLLAGGLRDGYTF
TRBV29-1	.	TRBJ2-1	TRBD1	TGCAGCGCCGGACAGGGCGCAGGAGAGCAGTTCTTC	CSAGQGAGEQFF